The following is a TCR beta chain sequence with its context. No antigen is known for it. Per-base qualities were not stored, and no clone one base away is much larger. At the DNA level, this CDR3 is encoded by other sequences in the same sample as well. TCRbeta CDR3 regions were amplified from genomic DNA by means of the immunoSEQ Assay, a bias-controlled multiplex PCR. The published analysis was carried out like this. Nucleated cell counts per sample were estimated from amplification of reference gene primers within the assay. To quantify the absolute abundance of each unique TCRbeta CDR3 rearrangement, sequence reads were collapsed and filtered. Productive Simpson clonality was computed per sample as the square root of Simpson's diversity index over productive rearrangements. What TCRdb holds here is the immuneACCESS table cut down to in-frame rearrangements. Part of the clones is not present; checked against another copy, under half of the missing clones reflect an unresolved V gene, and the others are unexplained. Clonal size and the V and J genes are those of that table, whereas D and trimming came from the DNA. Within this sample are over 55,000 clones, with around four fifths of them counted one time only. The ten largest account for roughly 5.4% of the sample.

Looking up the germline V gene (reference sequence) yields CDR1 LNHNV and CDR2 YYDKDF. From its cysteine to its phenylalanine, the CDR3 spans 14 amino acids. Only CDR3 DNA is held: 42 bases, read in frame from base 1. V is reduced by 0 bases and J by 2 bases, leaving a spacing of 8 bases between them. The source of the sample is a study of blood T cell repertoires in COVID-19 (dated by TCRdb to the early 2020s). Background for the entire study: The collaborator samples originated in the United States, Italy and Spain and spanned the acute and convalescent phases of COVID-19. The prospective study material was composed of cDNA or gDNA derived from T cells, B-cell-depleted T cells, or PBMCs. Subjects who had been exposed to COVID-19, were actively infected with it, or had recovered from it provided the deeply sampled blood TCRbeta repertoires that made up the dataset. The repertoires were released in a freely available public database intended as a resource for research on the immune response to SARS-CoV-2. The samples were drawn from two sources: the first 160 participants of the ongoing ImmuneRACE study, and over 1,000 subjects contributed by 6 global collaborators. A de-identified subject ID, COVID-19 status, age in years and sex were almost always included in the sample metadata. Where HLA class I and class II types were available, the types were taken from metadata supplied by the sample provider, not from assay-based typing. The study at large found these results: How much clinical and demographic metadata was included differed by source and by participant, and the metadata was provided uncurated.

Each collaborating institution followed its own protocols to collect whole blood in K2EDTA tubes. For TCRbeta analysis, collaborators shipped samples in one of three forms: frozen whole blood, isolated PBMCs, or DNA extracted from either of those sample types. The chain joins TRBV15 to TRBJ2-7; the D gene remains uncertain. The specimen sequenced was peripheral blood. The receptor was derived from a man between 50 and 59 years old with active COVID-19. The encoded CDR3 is CATSRDPGPYEQYF. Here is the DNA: TGTGCCACCAGCAGAGATCCCGGTCCCTACGAGCAGTACTTC.